Each of the 21 T cell receptor beta chains below was sequenced from the same sample in a study of blood T cell repertoires in COVID-19. Repertoires were generated with immunoSEQ multiplex PCR, while TCRdb's copy carries only in-frame clones and drops some. The table has tens of thousands of clones, approximately 88% seen once. What was sequenced was peripheral blood. The source of these receptors is a man between 60 and 75 years old with COVID-19, enrolled during active disease.

This clone was recorded only once. The chain carries TRBV15 and TRBJ2-3; D perhaps matches TRBD2 (6 bases). The V gene lost 1 base and the J gene lost 6 bases, with 17 bases spanning the gap. Germline loops: CDR1 LNHNV, CDR2 YYDKDF (reference sequence). The CDR3 totals 16 residues. The CDR3 loop is CATSRAGTAAGDTQYF. The DNA of the CDR3 is TGTGCCACCAGCAGAGCCGGGACCGCCGCGGGGGATACGCAGTATTTT.

V and J are TRBV19 and TRBJ1-2; weak D call: TRBD1 (5 bases). The CDR3 extends over 14 amino acids. Germline loops: CDR1 LNHDA, CDR2 SQIVND (reference sequence). Trimming took 3 bases from V and 5 from J, leaving 13 bases between them. The CDR3 is CASSMGLLAYGYTF. The CDR3 DNA reads as TGTGCCAGTAGTATGGGGCTCCTTGCTTATGGCTACACCTTC.

For the CDR3, the DNA is TGTGCCTGGAGTGTACAGCTCATCGACGAGCAGTACTTC. This sequence encodes CAWSVQLIDEQYF. The chain recombines TRBV30 with TRBJ2-7; no clear D. V was shortened by 0 bases and J by 5 bases, with 11 bases between the two germline ends. The germline V gene has CDR1 GTSNPN and CDR2 SVGIG (reference sequence). The CDR3 runs 13 residues.

This clone has only a few counts. The chain employs TRBV7-9 and TRBJ1-3; possible D gene TRBD1, 5 bases. Germline lookup yields CDR1 SEHNR and CDR2 FQNEAQ (reference sequence). The CDR3 consists of 17 residues. The V end lost 2 bases, the J end lost 1 base, and 15 bases lay between the germline ends. The CDR3 loop reads CASSLPTIQGSGNTIYF. In DNA form, the CDR3 reads TGTGCCAGCAGCTTACCAACAATCCAGGGTTCTGGAAACACCATATATTTT.

The chain uses TRBV28 and TRBJ2-2; D is perhaps TRBD2 (5 bases). V dropped 6 bases and J dropped 1 base, with 6 bases sitting between them. The CDR3 runs to 13 residues. The germline V gene has CDR1 MDHEN and CDR2 SYDVKM. Here the CDR3 DNA reads TGTGCCAGCAGAAGCGGGAACACCGGGGAGCTGTTTTTT. Its translation: CASRSGNTGELFF. Filled out from reference TRBV28 and TRBJ2-2, the complete variable domain reads DVKVTQSSRYLVKRTGEKVFLECVQDMDHENMFWYRQDPGLGLRLIYFSYDVKMKEKGDIPEGYSVSREKKERFSLILESASTNQTSMYLCASRSGNTGELFFGEGSRLTVL.

The V call is TRBV5-4, the J call TRBJ1-1; 7 nucleotides match TRBD1. The V segment lost 3 bases and the J segment 1 base; nucleotides outside the gene matches: 9. This CDR3 contains 16 residues. Looked up from germline, CDR1 is SGHNT and CDR2 is YYREEE (reference sequence). DNA for the CDR3: TGTGCCAGCAGCTCCGACGGCGGGACAGCGAACACTGAAGCTTTCTTT. Translation: CASSSDGGTANTEAFF.

V and J are TRBV12-3 or TRBV12-4 and TRBJ1-1; the D is unclear. V was pared by 1 base and J by 5 bases, with 8 bases between. The CDR3 contains 13 residues. Here the CDR3 reads CASSLGSETEAFF. In DNA form, the CDR3 reads TGTGCCAGCAGTTTAGGGAGTGAGACTGAAGCTTTCTTT.

The chain is built from TRBV4-1 and TRBJ2-2; the D gene is possibly TRBD2 (6 bases). The CDR3 is 16 residues long. From germline, CDR1 is MGHRA and CDR2 YSYEKL. With 0 bases removed from V and 7 bases from J, the gap between germline ends came to 15 bases. The CDR3 loop is CASSQEGTGVRGELFF. The CDR3 DNA follows: TGCGCCAGCAGCCAAGAGGGGACGGGGGTCCGCGGGGAGCTGTTTTTT.

The chain carries TRBV25-1 and TRBJ2-1; 8 positions agree with TRBD2. Germline V gene sequence: CDR1 MGHDK, CDR2 SYGVNS. Trimming removed 3 bases from V and 0 bases from J; junction bases left unmatched: 4. The CDR3 sequence is 16 residues long. CDR3 region: CASSDLAGSSYNEQFF. As DNA, the CDR3 is TGTGCCAGCAGTGATCTAGCGGGTAGCTCCTACAATGAGCAGTTCTTC.

This clone was detected a few times. The chain links TRBV18 to TRBJ2-7; 7 bases are a match to TRBD2. V trimming: 4 bases; J trimming: 1 base; junction bases outside the gene matches: 7. CDR3 length equals 15 residues. Germline assignment: CDR1 KGHSH and CDR2 LQKENI. CDR3: CASSQLAPTSYEQYF. The CDR3 DNA follows: TGTGCCAGCTCACAACTAGCGCCGACGTCCTACGAGCAGTACTTC.

The V and J genes are TRBV5-1 and TRBJ2-2; 7 bases are a match to TRBD2. J gave up 0 bases and V 2 bases, and 1 base lay outside the gene matches. The CDR3 length is 15 residues. Germline V gene sequence: CDR1 SGHRS, CDR2 YFSETQ. The CDR3 region is CASSLAGTNTGELFF. The CDR3 DNA follows: TGCGCCAGCAGCTTAGCGGGAACGAACACCGGGGAGCTGTTTTTT.

The J gene is TRBJ2-2, the V gene TRBV7-2, with D possibly being TRBD2 (5 bases). V was cut by 5 bases and J by 5 bases, with 15 bases left in between. CDR1 is SGHTA and CDR2 is FQGNSA in the germline V gene. This CDR3 has 15 amino acids. The CDR3 here is CASSIGLLRTGELFF. The CDR3 DNA reads TGTGCCAGCAGCATTGGACTCCTGAGGACCGGGGAGCTGTTTTTT.

The chain combines TRBV6-5 with TRBJ1-4, with 7 bases identical to TRBD1. CDR3 length: 14 residues. Unmatched junction bases numbered 3, after V lost 4 bases and J lost 4 bases. CDR1 and CDR2 (germline): MNHEY, SVGAGI. CDR3: CASSLTGSNEKLFF. The CDR3 DNA reads as TGTGCCAGCAGTTTGACAGGGAGTAATGAAAAACTGTTTTTT.

The gene calls are TRBV13 and TRBJ2-1, with 12 bases lining up with TRBD2. CDR1 is PRHDT and CDR2 is FYEKMQ in the germline V gene (reference sequence). The CDR3 totals 15 residues. The junction had 5 bases not matched to a gene; V was cut back by 5 bases and J by 6 bases. The CDR3 DNA is TGTGCCAGCAGCCCTGGACTAGCGGGACGCAATGAGCAGTTCTTC. It encodes CASSPGLAGRNEQFF.

This chain uses TRBV29-1 with TRBJ2-5; 7 bases agree with TRBD1. V dropped 7 bases and J dropped 9; count of bases not matched to a gene: 8. This CDR3 region has 11 residues. Germline values: CDR1 SQVTM, CDR2 ANQGSEA. CDR3 sequence reads: CSAGTDRAQYF. In DNA, the CDR3 is TGCAGCGCCGGGACAGATCGGGCCCAGTACTTC.

The rearrangement joins TRBV15 to TRBJ2-7, with 9 bases that match TRBD1. The CDR3 is 16 residues long. After removal of 3 bases from V and 1 base from J, the junction contained 7 bases not matched to a gene. CDR1 is LNHNV and CDR2 is YYDKDF in the germline V gene (reference sequence). The chain's CDR3 is CATSSRPGTGSYEQYF. The CDR3 nucleotides are TGTGCCACCAGCAGTCGTCCCGGGACAGGGTCCTACGAGCAGTACTTC.

The CDR3 nucleotides read TGCAGCGTTGAAAAGCTGCGGGAGCAGTTCTTC. It specifies CSVEKLREQFF. The gene calls are TRBV29-1 and TRBJ2-1; no firm D call. The CDR3 contains 11 residues. The germline gives CDR1 SQVTM, CDR2 ANQGSEA. V lost 2 bases, J lost 10 bases, and 9 bases lay in between.

The CDR3 DNA follows: TGTGCCAGCTCACCACGAGGGATTAATGAAAAACTGTTTTTT. Its translation: CASSPRGINEKLFF. The chain carries TRBV18 and TRBJ1-4; D gene ambiguous. CDR1 KGHSH and CDR2 LQKENI come from the germline V gene. This CDR3 is built from 14 residues. Deletions cut 1 base from V and 4 bases from J, with 7 bases between. Together with reference TRBV18 and TRBJ1-4, the CDR3 gives the full variable domain: NAGVMQNPRHLVRRRGQEARLRCSPMKGHSHVYWYRQLPEEGLKFMVYLQKENIIDESGMPKERFSAEFPKEGPSILRIQQVVRGDSAAYFCASSPRGINEKLFFGSGTQLSVL.

The chain links TRBV6-5 to TRBJ1-1; TRBD1 matches at 7 bases. The CDR3 extends over 15 amino acids. The V segment lost 5 bases and the J segment 2 bases; nucleotides outside the gene matches: 8. Germline V gene sequence: CDR1 MNHEY, CDR2 SVGAGI. CDR3 amino acids: CASSPRTGDNTEAFF. CDR3 DNA sequence: TGTGCCAGCAGTCCTAGGACAGGAGACAACACTGAAGCTTTCTTT.

The chain has TRBV5-4 and TRBJ2-7; perhaps TRBD2 as D (5 bases). Germline V CDR1 and CDR2: SGHNT, YYREEE (reference sequence). The CDR3 has 15 amino acids. Trimming shortened V by 2 bases and J by 8 bases, and 20 bases separated the two germline ends. CDR3 in amino acids: CASSFFRDTPVQQYF. DNA of the CDR3: TGTGCCAGCAGCTTTTTCCGGGATACCCCTGTACAGCAGTACTTC.

This clone was seen a single time. The CDR3 loop reads CASSLITSGPQETQYF. CDR3 DNA: TGTGCCAGCAGTTTAATAACTAGCGGGCCGCAAGAGACCCAGTACTTC. The V and J genes are TRBV28 and TRBJ2-5; 9 nucleotides agree with TRBD2. CDR1 and CDR2 (germline): MDHEN, SYDVKM. This CDR3 has 16 residues. V lost 2 bases and J lost 2; bases outside the gene matches: 6.